This T cell receptor (beta chain) was recorded in a study of radiation and T cells in renal cell carcinoma. This clone has just a few counts. Its antigen is unknown. The CDR3 has 18 amino acids. Germline V gives CDR1 SEHNR, CDR2 FQNEAQ (reference sequence). V was pared by 5 bases and J by 4 bases, with 14 bases of the junction left unmatched. Time point reported: baseline pretreatment blood. As to treatment: 15 Gy SBRT to primary tumor, nephrectomy 4 weeks later. This table comes from immunoSEQ multiplex PCR, and its TCRdb copy is limited to in-frame clones, with some not included. The table has under 25,000 clones, 70% to 80% seen once. Study outcomes and limitations: In blood, top tumor clones expanded by 2 weeks, shrinking by 4.

The source was blood, collected from a patient whose treatment included radiotherapy and nephrectomy. The rearrangement links TRBV7-9 to TRBJ1-1; 12 bases are a match to TRBD1. The receptor was derived from a man aged 55 to 69 with renal cell carcinoma. CDR3 nucleotide sequence: TGTGCCAGCAGCCCTGGGGACAGGGGGCGCCCCCAGGGCACTGAAGCTTTCTTT. Translating it yields CASSPGDRGRPQGTEAFF.